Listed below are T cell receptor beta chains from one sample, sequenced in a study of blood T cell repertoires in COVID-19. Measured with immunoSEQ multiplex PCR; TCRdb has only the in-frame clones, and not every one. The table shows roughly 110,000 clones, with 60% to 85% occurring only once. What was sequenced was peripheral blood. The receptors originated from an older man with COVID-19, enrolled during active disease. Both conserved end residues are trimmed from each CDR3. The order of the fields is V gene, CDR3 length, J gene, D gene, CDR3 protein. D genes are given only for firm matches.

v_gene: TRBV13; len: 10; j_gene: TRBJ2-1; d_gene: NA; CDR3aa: ASSPGVYEQF
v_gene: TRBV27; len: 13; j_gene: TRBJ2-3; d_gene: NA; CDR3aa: ASSLSSWSTDTQY
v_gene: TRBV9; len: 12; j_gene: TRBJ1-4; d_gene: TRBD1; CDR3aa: ASSPWTGGDKLF
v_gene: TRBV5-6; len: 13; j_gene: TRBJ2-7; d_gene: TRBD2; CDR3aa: ASSFALAWNYEQY
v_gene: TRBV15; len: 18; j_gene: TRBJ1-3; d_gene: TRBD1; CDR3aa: ATSQRPRDREFQSGNTIY
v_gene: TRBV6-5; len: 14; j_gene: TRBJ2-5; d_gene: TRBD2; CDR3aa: ASSYWPGLAGETQY
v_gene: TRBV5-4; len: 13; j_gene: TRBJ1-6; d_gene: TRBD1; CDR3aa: ASSLGGQFNSPLH
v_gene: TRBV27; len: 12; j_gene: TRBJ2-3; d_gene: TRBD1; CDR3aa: ASIRQGGTDTQY
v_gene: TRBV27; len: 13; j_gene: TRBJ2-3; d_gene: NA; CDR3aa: ASSFQLVGTDTQY
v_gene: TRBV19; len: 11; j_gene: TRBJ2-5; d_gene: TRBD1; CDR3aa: ASSGTDQETQY
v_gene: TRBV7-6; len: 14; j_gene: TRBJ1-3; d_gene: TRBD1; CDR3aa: ASSSRQGPTGNTIY
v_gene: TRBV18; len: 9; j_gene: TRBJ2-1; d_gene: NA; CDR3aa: ASSSRDEQF